The rows below give T cell receptor beta chains drawn from one sample of a study of shared clonotypes between healthy human individuals. TCRdb keeps only in-frame clones here, not all; method: immunoSEQ multiplex PCR. The table lists over 2 million clones, about 95% of them singletons. Sequenced input: naive CD8+ T cells sorted from blood. All receptors derive from a man younger than 35 in good health. Each CDR3 is given with its conserved first and last residue. Each record gives: J gene, D gene, V gene, clone size, CDR3 protein. A D gene is named only where the DNA matches it firmly. Some rows mark clone size as missing; the rest say once, few, many or name a class of expanded clone.

TRBJ2-7 - TRBV11-2 - CASSLLGSGAKEQYF
TRBJ2-3 TRBD1 TRBV7-9 - CASSLLTGMSSDTQYF
TRBJ2-1 TRBD2 TRBV4-2 - CASNSGGGYNEQFF
TRBJ1-4 - TRBV30 - CAWSGVTNEKLFF
TRBJ2-5 - TRBV5-1 once CASSLAGEGWDETQYF
TRBJ1-6 - TRBV4-1 - CASSQVRAEDSPLHF
TRBJ2-7 - TRBV6-5 - CASSIGGPKNEQYF
TRBJ2-5 - TRBV9 - CASSVEAPWETQYF
TRBJ2-5 TRBD2 TRBV14 - CASSHLYRTSPGETQYF
TRBJ2-3 - TRBV11-2 - CASHGLGSTDTQYF
TRBJ2-2 - TRBV7-9 - CASSQQKNTGELFF
TRBJ1-3 - TRBV6-1 - CASRGSLSSGNTIYF
TRBJ1-4 - TRBV11-3 - CASSLGENEKLFF
TRBJ2-2 TRBD2 TRBV27 - CASSPWTSGRRAGELFF
TRBJ2-6 - TRBV15 - CATSMAPEDLSGANVLTF
TRBJ2-2 TRBD2 TRBV5-4 - CASSSPASGDTGELFF
TRBJ1-1 TRBD1 TRBV5-3 - CARSPSGPPGGVSNTEAFF
TRBJ2-1 TRBD2 TRBV19 once CASSYSGTSGEYNEQFF
TRBJ2-7 - TRBV6-5 - CASSYPGETYEQYF
TRBJ1-2 - TRBV7-9 - CALWSIGTTFNYGYTF
TRBJ2-7 TRBD2 TRBV6-6 - CASSEGLAVTYEQYF
TRBJ1-1 TRBD1 TRBV4-1 - CASSQGLGSGGGGDTEAFF
TRBJ2-3 - TRBV4-1 - CASSPRDDIDTQYF
TRBJ2-7 TRBD2 TRBV4-3 - CASSQAMLAGDEQYF
TRBJ2-1 TRBD2 TRBV6-1 - CASSEWASGGDEQFF
TRBJ2-5 - TRBV19 - CASSTGLDQETQYF
TRBJ2-3 - TRBV7-8 once CASSLVDSSTDTQYF
TRBJ1-2 - TRBV19 - CASNLAPGGNYGYTF
TRBJ1-1 - TRBV5-6 - CASSLGGDTEAFF
TRBJ2-7 TRBD1 TRBV11-2 - CASSFGPGTGRGSYEQYF
TRBJ2-1 TRBD2 TRBV29-1 once CSVDPGGNEQFF
TRBJ1-2 TRBD1 TRBV27 - CASSLLGTEPFTF
TRBJ1-2 - TRBV28 - CASSLSGEYGYTF
TRBJ2-2 - TRBV7-9 - CASSLPYSQNTGELFF
TRBJ2-2 - TRBV30 - CAWSVFRPGELFF
TRBJ2-7 TRBD1 TRBV11-1 - CASSIPGQGGYEQYF
TRBJ2-4 TRBD1 TRBV19 - CASSSRGLGDIQYF
TRBJ1-2 - TRBV9 - CASSPPGLTHGYTF
TRBJ2-2 - TRBV7-9 - CASSLGGAGEELFF
TRBJ2-3 TRBD2 TRBV5-1 - CASSFGGADTQYF
TRBJ2-7 - TRBV27 - CASLSYEQYF
TRBJ1-1 - TRBV30 once CAWSVWTGEYRTEAFF
TRBJ2-7 - TRBV10-3 - CAIAKSLELNEQYF
TRBJ2-4 - TRBV7-9 - CASHVGGLRADIQYF
TRBJ2-3 TRBD2 TRBV7-2 - CASSFRLATDTQYF
TRBJ2-1 TRBD2 TRBV7-9 - CASSSRLAGVPGDEQFF
TRBJ2-7 - TRBV5-4 - CASSSASAYEQYF
TRBJ1-2 - TRBV7-9 - CASSLSGLYGYTF
TRBJ2-1 TRBD2 TRBV7-2 - CASSPGLAFNEQFF
TRBJ1-1 - TRBV5-6 - CASSLSPWGEKGEAFF
TRBJ2-5 - TRBV13 few CASSQQGFQETQYF
TRBJ1-6 TRBD1 TRBV7-6 - CASSLEASPGGSPLHF
TRBJ2-5 TRBD2 TRBV2 - CASSESRAGGEETQYF
TRBJ1-2 - TRBV7-2 - CASSFEVWDGYTF
TRBJ1-2 - TRBV19 - CASSIPGPTAF
TRBJ2-7 - TRBV5-4 - CASSPTREAYEQYF
TRBJ1-3 - TRBV4-3 - CASSREGEGLGNTIYF
TRBJ1-5 - TRBV19 - CASSIDSPSQPQHF
TRBJ2-7 - TRBV9 few CASSVGGSGYEQYF
TRBJ1-1 - TRBV29-1 - CSVDEQNTEAFF